Below, 3 T cell receptor beta chains from the same sample are listed, as sequenced in a study of regulatory T cells in long-lasting Graves disease (dated by TCRdb to the early 2020s). The method behind the library was multiplex PCR. The run used an Illumina HiSeq 4000. To build TCR beta libraries, CDR3 regions were amplified by Arm-PCR using iRepertoire HTBI primers. Through fastp at Q25 and MiXCR, TCRdb rebuilt clones from the public reads, retaining in-frame beta chains. Rows with a matching CDR3 protein are joined into one entry that keeps the most common DNA and genes. The sample table shows about 320,000 distinct CDR3 sequences, and about 18% are seen once. The ten largest clonotypes hold approximately 35% of the sample. According to the study, the label for this sample's time point signals: newly diagnosed GD, antithyroid drugs for less than 3 months. For both TCR sequencing and RNA sequencing, RNA was extracted from PBMCs in TRIzol.

Sequencing used peripheral blood mononuclear cells (PBMCs), obtained at new diagnosis, from a patient treated with antithyroid drugs. The receptors were sampled from a female donor with Graves disease.

This clonotype was seen at least ten times. The chain links TRBV28 to TRBJ1-5; D perhaps matches TRBD1 (5 bases). V was cut by 3 bases and J by 0 bases, with 12 bases left in between. CDR1 and CDR2 (germline): MDHEN, SYDVKM. This CDR3 is 16 amino acids long. Written as DNA, the CDR3 is TGTGCCAGCAGTTTGGGGCTGGAGATTAGCAATCAGCCCCAGCATTTT. Protein: CASSLGLEISNQPQHF. The full variable domain, in which reference TRBV28 and TRBJ1-5 provide the parts outside the CDR3, is DVKVTQSSRYLVKRTGEKVFLECVQDMDHENMFWYRQDPGLGLRLIYFSYDVKMKEKGDIPEGYSVSREKKERFSLILESASTNQTSMYLCASSLGLEISNQPQHFGDGTRLSIL.

The rearrangement links TRBV2 to TRBJ2-7, with 7 nucleotides matching TRBD2. Gene TRBJ2-3 matches the end of the DNA better, so the J call may be wrong. Germline V gene data show CDR1 as SNHLY and CDR2 as FYNNEI. This CDR3 is 16 amino acids long. DNA of the CDR3: TGTGCCAGCAGTGATCGGGACGGGGGGAGTAGAGATACGCAGTATTTT. This encodes CASSDRDGGSRDTQYF.

The table lists this clonotype with a few counts. This sequence joins TRBV19 and TRBJ2-2, with 10 bases fitting TRBD2. V shed 5 bases and J 7 bases; nucleotides not matched to a gene: 4. The germline V gene has CDR1 LNHDA and CDR2 SQIVND (reference sequence). This CDR3 comprises 14 residues. CDR3 in amino acids: CASSERTSGGELFF. The CDR3 DNA follows: TGTGCCAGTAGTGAGAGGACTAGCGGCGGGGAGCTGTTTTTT. Full variable domain (remainder filled in from reference TRBV19 and TRBJ2-2): DGGITQSPKYLFRKEGQNVTLSCEQNLNHDAMYWYRQDPGQGLRLIYYSQIVNDFQKGDIAEGYSVSREKKESFPLTVTSAQKNPTAFYLCASSERTSGGELFFGEGSRLTVL.